This passage covers 23 T cell receptor beta chains from one sample sequenced in a study of blood T cells in healthy people across ages. Sample-barcoded 5' priming and a J-beta primer mix drove a second PCR of 7 to 11 cycles. TCRdb ran MiXCR on the 5' RACE reads and lists one entry per CDR3 protein. Found here are about 730,000 distinct CDR3 sequences, roughly 45% of them singletons; the top ten hold 20%. Sequencing was done on a sample of blood. Receptor source: a woman aged 60-75 years in good health.

This chain connects TRBV3-1 to TRBJ2-5; 7 positions agree with TRBD2. V trimming: 3 bases; J trimming: 11 bases; junction bases outside the gene matches: 15. Germline assignment: CDR1 LGHDT and CDR2 YNNKEL (reference sequence). This CDR3 spans 15 amino acids. The chain's CDR3 is CASSQRRTSGNEQYF. The DNA of the CDR3 is TGTGCCAGCAGCCAGCGCAGGACTAGTGGCAATGAGCAGTACTTC.

This chain uses TRBV27 with TRBJ2-1, with 9 bases lining up with TRBD2. Germline-derived CDR1 and CDR2 are MNHEY and SMNVEV (reference sequence). The J segment lost 4 bases and the V segment lost 6 bases, leaving 7 bases of the junction unmatched. The CDR3 sequence is 15 residues long. The CDR3 coding sequence is TGTGCCAGCAGCCCACTTAGCGGGGGTTACAATGAGCAGTTCTTC. It specifies CASSPLSGGYNEQFF.

The chain uses TRBV6-2 or TRBV6-3 and TRBJ2-6; TRBD2 is a possible D gene (6 bases). The germline V gene has CDR1 MNHEY and CDR2 SVGEGT. The CDR3 totals 17 residues. V lost 7 bases and J lost 2, with 18 bases in between. CDR3 DNA: TGTGCCAGCATCCCTGCGGGATCGCCTCCTGGGGCCAACGTCCTGACTTTC. As protein: CASIPAGSPPGANVLTF.

CDR3 coding DNA: TGTGCCAGCAGTGAATATGGCTACACCTTC. Translating gives CASSEYGYTF. The gene calls are TRBV6-1 and TRBJ1-2; D is unclear. Germline CDR1 and CDR2: MNHNS and SASEGT. This CDR3 is built from 10 residues. Trimming removed 2 bases from V and 5 bases from J, with 0 bases in between.

The chain combines TRBV3-1 with TRBJ2-5; 7 nucleotides match TRBD2. With 1 base clipped from V and 11 bases from J, the junction kept 22 bases outside the gene matches. Per germline, CDR1 LGHDT and CDR2 YNNKEL (reference sequence). The CDR3 covers 18 residues. The CDR3 here is CASSQGVMGAGSYNEQYF. The DNA of the CDR3 is TGTGCCAGCAGCCAAGGCGTTATGGGAGCGGGGTCCTACAATGAGCAGTACTTC.

V is TRBV3-1 and J is TRBJ2-3, with D maybe TRBD1 (6 bases). The V gene lost 6 bases and the J gene lost 2 bases, with 24 bases spanning the gap. The CDR3 has 18 amino acids. The germline gives CDR1 LGHDT, CDR2 YNNKEL (reference sequence). CDR3 nucleotides: TGTGCCAGCAGGGGGGTGAAACAGGCTGGACAGACCACAGATACGCAGTATTTT. Translating gives CASRGVKQAGQTTDTQYF.

A remark on this clonotype: This sequence may be a read error, since a much larger clone differs from it by one base. The chain has TRBV6-2 or TRBV6-3 and TRBJ2-2; 8 bases align to TRBD1. Trimming took 5 bases from V and 4 from J; bases not matched to a gene: 18. The CDR3 has 19 amino acids. In germline, CDR1 is MNHEY, CDR2 SVGEGT. CDR3 sequence reads: CASSRATPRQGQRTGELFF. The CDR3 DNA reads as TGTGCCAGCAGTCGCGCCACCCCTAGACAGGGGCAACGCACCGGGGAGCTGTTTTTT.

The genes are TRBV11-2 and TRBJ2-3, with 11 positions matching TRBD2. V lost 5 bases to trimming and J lost 2 bases; unmatched junction nucleotides: 9. This CDR3 comprises 17 residues. Germline loops: CDR1 SGHAT, CDR2 FQNNGV. This CDR3 reads CASSLTGTSGATDTQYF. The DNA of the CDR3 is TGTGCCAGCAGCCTGACCGGGACTAGCGGCGCCACAGATACGCAGTATTTT.

This clonotype was counted many times. This rearrangement joins TRBV9 to TRBJ2-1; D uncertain. V dropped 2 bases and J dropped 0 bases, with 3 bases sitting between them. This CDR3 comprises 13 residues. The germline gives CDR1 SGDLS, CDR2 YYNGEE. This CDR3 is CASSVDSYNEQFF. The CDR3 DNA reads as TGTGCCAGCAGCGTCGACTCCTACAATGAGCAGTTCTTC.

About this clonotype: The junction departs from germline at one end; a sequencing error may be responsible. CDR3 in amino acids: CAGSFTHPYEQYF. DNA of the CDR3: TGTGCCGGCAGTTTTACTCACCCCTACGAGCAGTACTTC. The rearrangement joins TRBV28 to TRBJ2-5; D is ambiguous. The DNA end is a closer match to TRBJ2-7, so the J assignment may be wrong. The CDR3 sequence is 13 residues long. Germline V gene sequence: CDR1 MDHEN, CDR2 SYDVKM.

The sample holds a few counts of this clonotype. This sequence joins TRBV27 and TRBJ2-3, with unresolved D. With 2 bases removed from V and 6 bases from J, the gap between germline ends came to 21 bases. Germline CDR1 is MNHEY and CDR2 is SMNVEV (reference sequence). This CDR3 contains 17 residues. DNA for the CDR3: TGTGCCAGCAGTTTAGATCCCAGATCAATTGTAAGGGATACGCAGTATTTT. This codes for CASSLDPRSIVRDTQYF.

V usage is TRBV12-3 or TRBV12-4 and J usage is TRBJ2-1, with TRBD2 matching over 8 bases. The end of the DNA is better explained by TRBJ2-7, so the J call may be wrong. CDR3 length: 14 residues. CDR3: CASSSAGASYEQYF. The CDR3 coding sequence is TGTGCCAGCAGTTCAGCGGGGGCCTCCTACGAGCAGTACTTC.

This clonotype appeared a few times. The V call is TRBV6-4, the J call TRBJ2-3; D unclear. The CDR3 spans 13 residues. With 5 bases removed from V and 6 bases from J, the gap between germline ends came to 12 bases. CDR1 and CDR2 from the germline V gene are MRHNA and SNTAGT. The CDR3 nucleotides read TGTGCCAGCAGTAGTTGGGTCTCGGATACGCAGTATTTT. Translation gives CASSSWVSDTQYF.

The chain has TRBV20-1 and TRBJ1-2, with D maybe TRBD1 (5 bases). In germline, CDR1 is DFQATT, CDR2 SNEGSKA (reference sequence). V was trimmed by 4 bases and J by 4 bases, leaving 10 bases between them. There are 12 residues in the CDR3. This CDR3 reads CSATEGLYGYTF. Written as DNA, the CDR3 is TGCAGTGCTACTGAGGGGCTCTATGGCTACACCTTC.

This clonotype showed up just a few times. An end of the junction differs from the germline gene, which may be a read error. The rearrangement links TRBV7-8 to TRBJ2-1; tentative D call: TRBD2 (5 bases). Germline V lookup: CDR1 SGHVS, CDR2 FQNEAQ. This CDR3 has 14 residues. The CDR3 DNA reads as TGTGCCGGCAGTTTCGAGCCGGAGGTAGGAGAGCAGTTCTTC. It is translated as CAGSFEPEVGEQFF.

The V and J genes are TRBV7-9 and TRBJ2-5; D unresolved. V dropped 3 bases and J dropped 3 bases, with 11 bases sitting between them. Germline assignment: CDR1 SEHNR and CDR2 FQNEAQ (reference sequence). This CDR3 is 14 amino acids long. The CDR3 is CASSFGEGKETQYF. The CDR3 DNA sequence: TGTGCCAGCAGCTTTGGGGAAGGGAAAGAGACCCAGTACTTC.

The chain links TRBV12-3 or TRBV12-4 to TRBJ2-5, with TRBD2 identical over 9 bases. Germline trimming cut 2 bases from V and 11 bases from J; bases unmatched to any gene: 18. The CDR3 runs 17 residues. The CDR3 coding sequence is TGTGCCAGCAGTTTAATGACTGGCGGGGGGGAATACAATGAGCAGTACTTC. The encoded protein is CASSLMTGGGEYNEQYF.

The chain joins TRBV7-9 to TRBJ1-2, with a tentative D call TRBD1 (6 bases). V lost 9 bases and J lost 8, with 22 bases in between. The CDR3 has 14 amino acids. Germline CDR1 SEHNR, CDR2 FQNEAQ (reference sequence). The CDR3 sequence: CASSPPPAGDGYTF. DNA of the CDR3: TGTGCCAGTAGCCCCCCCCCGGCAGGGGACGGCTACACCTTC.

This clonotype occurred a few times. The J gene is TRBJ2-7, the V gene TRBV5-1; D gene uncertain. Trimming stripped 0 bases from V and 6 bases from J, with 16 bases between. Germline V lookup: CDR1 SGHRS, CDR2 YFSETQ. The CDR3 has 15 residues. CDR3 sequence: CASSLEGIRISEQYF. CDR3 nucleotides: TGCGCCAGCAGCTTGGAAGGGATCCGGATCAGCGAGCAGTACTTC.

The CDR3 protein is CASSVGLAGSPTDTQYF. The CDR3, as DNA: TGTGCCAGCAGCGTAGGGCTAGCGGGAAGTCCCACAGATACGCAGTATTTT. This chain joins TRBV9 and TRBJ2-3, with 9 bases aligning to TRBD2. CDR1 and CDR2 (germline): SGDLS, YYNGEE. J lost 2 bases, V lost 0 bases, and 7 bases had no gene match. CDR3 length: 17 amino acids.

V gene TRBV28 combines with J gene TRBJ2-1; no reliable D call. V was clipped by 1 base and J by 10 bases, with 20 bases between them. The CDR3 loop spans 16 amino acids. Germline V gives CDR1 MDHEN, CDR2 SYDVKM. CDR3 sequence: CASSLFNQHRGGEQFF. In DNA, the CDR3 is TGTGCCAGCAGTTTATTTAATCAACACCGCGGTGGGGAGCAGTTCTTC.

The rearrangement joins TRBV11-3 to TRBJ2-4, with a tentative D call TRBD2 (7 bases). CDR1 SGHNT and CDR2 YENEEA come from the germline V gene. V was clipped by 5 bases and J by 6 bases, with 11 bases between them. The CDR3 runs 13 residues. DNA of the CDR3: TGTGCCAGCAGCCGGGGGGCGGGAAACATTCAGTACTTC. Translation gives CASSRGAGNIQYF.

This clonotype occurred a few times. J is TRBJ2-1 and V is TRBV20-1; TRBD2 aligns across 11 bases. V dropped 3 bases and J dropped 4; count of bases not matched to a gene: 5. CDR1 is DFQATT and CDR2 is SNEGSKA in the germline V gene (reference sequence). The CDR3 extends over 15 amino acids. DNA of the CDR3: TGCAGTGCTAGTGCAGGGACTAGCGGTTACAATGAGCAGTTCTTC. It is translated as CSASAGTSGYNEQFF.